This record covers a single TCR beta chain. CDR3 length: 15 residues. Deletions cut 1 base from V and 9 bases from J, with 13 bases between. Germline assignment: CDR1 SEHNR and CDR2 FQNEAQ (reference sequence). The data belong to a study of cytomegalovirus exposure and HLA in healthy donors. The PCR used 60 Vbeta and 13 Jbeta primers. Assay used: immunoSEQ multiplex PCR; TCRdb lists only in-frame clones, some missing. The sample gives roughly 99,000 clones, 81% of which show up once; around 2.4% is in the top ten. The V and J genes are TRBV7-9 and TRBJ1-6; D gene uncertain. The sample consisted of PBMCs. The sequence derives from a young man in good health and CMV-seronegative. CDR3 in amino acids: CASSLGSVSSSPLHF. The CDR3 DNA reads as TGTGCCAGCAGCTTAGGGTCAGTGTCCAGTTCACCCCTCCACTTT.